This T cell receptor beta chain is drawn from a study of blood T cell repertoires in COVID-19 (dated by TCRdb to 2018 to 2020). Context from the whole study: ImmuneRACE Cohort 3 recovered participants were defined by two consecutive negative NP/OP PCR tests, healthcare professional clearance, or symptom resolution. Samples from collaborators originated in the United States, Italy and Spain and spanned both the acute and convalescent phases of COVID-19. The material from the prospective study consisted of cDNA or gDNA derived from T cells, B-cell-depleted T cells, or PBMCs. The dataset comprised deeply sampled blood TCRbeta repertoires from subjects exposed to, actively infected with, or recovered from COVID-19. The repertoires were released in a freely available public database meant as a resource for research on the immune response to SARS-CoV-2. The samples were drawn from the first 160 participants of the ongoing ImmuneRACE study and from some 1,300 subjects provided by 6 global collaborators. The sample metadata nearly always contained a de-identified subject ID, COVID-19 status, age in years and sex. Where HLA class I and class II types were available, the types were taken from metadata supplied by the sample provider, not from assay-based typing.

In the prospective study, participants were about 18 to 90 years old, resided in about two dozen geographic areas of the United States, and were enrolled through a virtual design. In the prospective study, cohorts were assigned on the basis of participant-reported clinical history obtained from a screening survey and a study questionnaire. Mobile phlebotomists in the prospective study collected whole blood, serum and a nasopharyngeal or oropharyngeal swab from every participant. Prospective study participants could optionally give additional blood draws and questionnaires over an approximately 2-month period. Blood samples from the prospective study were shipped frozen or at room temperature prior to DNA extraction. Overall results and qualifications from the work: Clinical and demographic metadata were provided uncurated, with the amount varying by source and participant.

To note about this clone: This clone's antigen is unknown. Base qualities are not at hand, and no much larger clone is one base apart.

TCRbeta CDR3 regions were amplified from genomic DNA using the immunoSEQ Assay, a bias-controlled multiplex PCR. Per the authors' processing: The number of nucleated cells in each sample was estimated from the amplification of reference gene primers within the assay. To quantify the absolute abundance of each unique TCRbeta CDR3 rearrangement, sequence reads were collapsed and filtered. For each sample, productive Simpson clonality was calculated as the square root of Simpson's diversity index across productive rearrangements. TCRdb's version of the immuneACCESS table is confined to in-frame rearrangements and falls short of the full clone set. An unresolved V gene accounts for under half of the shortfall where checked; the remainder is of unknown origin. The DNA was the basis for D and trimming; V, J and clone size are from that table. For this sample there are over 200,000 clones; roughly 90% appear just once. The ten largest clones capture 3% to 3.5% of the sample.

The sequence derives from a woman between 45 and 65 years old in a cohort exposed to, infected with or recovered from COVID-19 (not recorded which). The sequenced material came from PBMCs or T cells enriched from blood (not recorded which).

CDR3 loop: CASSPAFQVQETQYF. The DNA reads TGTGCCAGCAGCCCCGCTTTTCAGGTCCAAGAGACCCAGTACTTC. The chain employs TRBV7-2 and TRBJ2-5; the D gene cannot be resolved reliably. The germline V gene yields SGHTA for CDR1 and FQGNSA for CDR2. The CDR3 covers 15 residues, taking in both the cysteine and the phenylalanine. Only the CDR3 DNA stays, 45 bases, in frame from base 1. V is shortened by 5 bases, J by 1 base, and the region joining them spans 14 bases. Full variable domain (CDR3 extended with the reference TRBV7-2 and TRBJ2-5 proteins): GAGVSQSPSNKVTEKGKDVELRCDPISGHTALYWYRQSLGQGLEFLIYFQGNSAPDKSGLPSDRFSAERTGGSVSTLTIQRTQQEDSAVYLCASSPAFQVQETQYFGPGTRLLVL.